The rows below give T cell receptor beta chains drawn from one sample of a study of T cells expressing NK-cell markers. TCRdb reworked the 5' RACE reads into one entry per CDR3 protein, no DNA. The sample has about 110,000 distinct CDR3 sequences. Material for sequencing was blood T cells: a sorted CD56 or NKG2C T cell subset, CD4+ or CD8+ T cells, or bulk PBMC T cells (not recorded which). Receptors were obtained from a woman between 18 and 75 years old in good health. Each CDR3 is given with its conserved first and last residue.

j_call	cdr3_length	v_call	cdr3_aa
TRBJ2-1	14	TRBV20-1	CSAQQDWNYNEQFF
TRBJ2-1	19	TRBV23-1	CASSQSTGLSGTNINEQFF
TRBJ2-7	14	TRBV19	CASSTRTGGYEQYF
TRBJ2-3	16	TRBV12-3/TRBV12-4	CASNVQGAGSTDTQYF
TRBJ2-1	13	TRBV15	CATSTLTGYEQFF
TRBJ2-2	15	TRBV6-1	CASTHQADIHGELFF
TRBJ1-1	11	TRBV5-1	CASSLGLEAFF
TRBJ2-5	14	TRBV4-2	CASSQEGSVGTQYF
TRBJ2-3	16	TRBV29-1	CSVEEGLAGNTDTQYF
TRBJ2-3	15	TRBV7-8	CASSPLLAGTDTQYF
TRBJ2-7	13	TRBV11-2	CASSLAPSSEQYF
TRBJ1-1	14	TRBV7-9	CASSLAVANTEAFF
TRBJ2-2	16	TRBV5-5	CASSLVPPANTGELFF
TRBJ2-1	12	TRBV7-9	CASSSGAWEQFF
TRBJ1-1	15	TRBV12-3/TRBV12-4	CASSPRGAANTEAFF
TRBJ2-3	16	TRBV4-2	CASSQTLAGNTDTQYF
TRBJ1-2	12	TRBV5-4	CASSSKSYGYTF
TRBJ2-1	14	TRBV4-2	CASRLAGGLNEQFF
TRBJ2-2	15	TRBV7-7	CASSATRWNTGELFF
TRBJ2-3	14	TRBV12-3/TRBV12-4	CASSSALEAYTQYF
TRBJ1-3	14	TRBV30	CAWSLTGSGNTIYF
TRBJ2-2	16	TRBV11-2	CASSLSPGLNTGELFF
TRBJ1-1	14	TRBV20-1	CSARDNRAGDEAFF
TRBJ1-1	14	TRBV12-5	CASGLGQLNTEAFF
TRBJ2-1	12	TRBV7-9	CASSRQGIEQFF
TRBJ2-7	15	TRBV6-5	CASSYGTGFSYEQYF
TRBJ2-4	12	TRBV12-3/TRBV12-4	CASLGLAGNWYF
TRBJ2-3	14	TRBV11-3	CASSPRLGPDTQYF
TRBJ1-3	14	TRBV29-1	CSVATGFSGNTIYF
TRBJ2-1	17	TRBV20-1	CSAPPLGGGGFYNEQFF
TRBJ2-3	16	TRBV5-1	CASSSRLAGNTDTQYF
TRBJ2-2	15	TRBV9	CASSVESGGAGELFF
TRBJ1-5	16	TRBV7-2	CASSLAGQGFGQPQHF